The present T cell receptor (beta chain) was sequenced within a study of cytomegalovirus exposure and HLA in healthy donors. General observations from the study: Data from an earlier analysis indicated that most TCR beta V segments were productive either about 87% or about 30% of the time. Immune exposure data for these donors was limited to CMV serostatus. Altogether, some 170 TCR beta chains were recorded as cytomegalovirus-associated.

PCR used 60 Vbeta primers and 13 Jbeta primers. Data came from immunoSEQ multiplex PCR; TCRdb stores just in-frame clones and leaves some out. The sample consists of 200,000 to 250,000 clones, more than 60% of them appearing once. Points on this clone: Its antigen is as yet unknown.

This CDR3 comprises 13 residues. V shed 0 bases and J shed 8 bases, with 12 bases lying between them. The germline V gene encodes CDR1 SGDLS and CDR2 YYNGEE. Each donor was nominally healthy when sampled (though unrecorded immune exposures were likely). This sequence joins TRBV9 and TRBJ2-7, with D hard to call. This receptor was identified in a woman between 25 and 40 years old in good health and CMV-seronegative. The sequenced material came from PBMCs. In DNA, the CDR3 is TGTGCCAGCAGCGTAGATACAGATCAGAAGCAGTACTTC. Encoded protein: CASSVDTDQKQYF.